The rows below give T cell receptor beta chains drawn from one sample of a study of OX40 agonist ivuxolimab in advanced cancers. TCRdb's table, derived via immunoSEQ multiplex PCR, lists solely in-frame clones and lacks some. The repertoire holds 60,000 or so clones, with around 92% as singletons. This specimen consisted of CD4+ or CD8+ T cells sorted from blood, obtained in a trial of the OX40 agonist ivuxolimab. The receptors derive from an adult with an advanced solid tumor such as melanoma, head and neck, liver or kidney cancer. The CDR3 runs from the conserved cysteine through the conserved F or W. Fields, in order: clone size, V gene, J gene, D gene, CDR3 DNA, CDR3 protein. D genes are given only for firm matches. Some rows mark clone size as missing; the rest say once, few, many or name a class of expanded clone.

>-|TRBV7-2|TRBJ2-2|-
TGTGCCAGCAGCTTCACCCCCGGGGAGCTGTTTTTT
CASSFTPGELFF
>-|TRBV7-9|TRBJ1-4|TRBD1
TGTGCCAGCAGCCCGGGACAGGGGAATGAAAAACTGTTTTTT
CASSPGQGNEKLFF
>-|TRBV6-5|TRBJ1-2|-
TGTGCCAGCAGTAACAGATATGGCTACACCTTC
CASSNRYGYTF
>-|TRBV14|TRBJ2-7|-
TGTGCCAGCAGCCATGCCGAGGCCTACGAGCAGTACTTC
CASSHAEAYEQYF
>-|TRBV5-1|TRBJ2-1|-
TGCGCCAGCAGCCCAGGGGTCAATGAGCAGTTCTTC
CASSPGVNEQFF
>once|TRBV7-9|TRBJ2-7|-
TGTGCCAGCAGCAGGGACCCGTCCTACGAGCAGTACTTC
CASSRDPSYEQYF
>-|TRBV6-4|TRBJ2-1|TRBD2
TGTGCCAGCAGTGTTTTAGCGGGAGGGGATGAGCAGTTCTTC
CASSVLAGGDEQFF
>-|TRBV29-1|TRBJ1-1|-
TGCAGCGTTGCTAGTCATATTTGGGCTTTCTTT
CSVASHIWAFF
>-|TRBV7-6|TRBJ2-7|TRBD2
TGTGCCAGCAGCTTAGGGACTAGCGGGAGCTCCTACGAGCAGTACTTC
CASSLGTSGSSYEQYF
>-|TRBV19|TRBJ1-1|-
TGTGCCAGTAGTGCTAGACAGGAGTTCAACACTGAAGCTTTCTTT
CASSARQEFNTEAFF
>once|TRBV5-4|TRBJ2-7|-
TGTGCCAGCAGCTTCGGTTCCTACGAGCAGTACTTC
CASSFGSYEQYF
>-|TRBV19|TRBJ1-2|-
TGTGCCAGTAGTATCGTCGTAAGCGGGGGGGTCGACGGCTACACCTTC
CASSIVVSGGVDGYTF
>-|TRBV7-6|TRBJ2-7|-
TGTGCCAGCAGCTCAACCATAAATCGAGAGCAGTACTTC
CASSSTINREQYF
>-|TRBV5-1|TRBJ1-4|-
TGCGCCAGCAGCCTTCGGCGGGGTTACGAAGAAAAACTGTTTTTT
CASSLRRGYEEKLFF
>once|TRBV9|TRBJ2-7|TRBD2
TGTGCCAGCAGCGCCGATAGCGGGAGTTTCTCCTACGAGCAGTACTTC
CASSADSGSFSYEQYF
>-|TRBV7-9|TRBJ2-5|-
TGTGCCAGCAGCTTAAATGAGCTGGGGGCCCCTTCCCAGTACTTC
CASSLNELGAPSQYF
>-|TRBV7-3|TRBJ2-3|TRBD1
TGTGCCAGCAGCTCCCCCCGGGACAGGGACACAGATACGCAGTATTTT
CASSSPRDRDTDTQYF
>-|TRBV28|TRBJ1-3|-
TGTGCCAGCAGATGGACTGGAAACACCATATATTTT
CASRWTGNTIYF
>-|TRBV30|TRBJ1-5|-
TGTGCCTGGAGTGTAGACCGGGGGTCCGATCAGCCCCAGCATTTT
CAWSVDRGSDQPQHF
>-|TRBV19|TRBJ2-7|TRBD2
TGTGCCAGTGGCGGCGGGAGCTCGTACGAGCAGTACTTC
CASGGGSSYEQYF
>-|TRBV4-1|TRBJ2-3|TRBD1
TGCGCCAGCAGCCAAGTTCCGCCTCCTACAGGGGGCAGAGATACGCAGTATTTT
CASSQVPPPTGGRDTQYF
>-|TRBV6-1|TRBJ1-5|-
TGTGCCAGCAGTGAAAGGGGCTCCAATCAGCCCCAGCATTTT
CASSERGSNQPQHF
>-|TRBV9|TRBJ1-2|-
TGTGCCAGCAGCGTAAACTCCCAGCGGTCAGGGTATGGCTACACCTTC
CASSVNSQRSGYGYTF
>-|TRBV9|TRBJ2-7|-
TGTGCCAGCAGCGTTCACAGTGGCGAGCAGTACTTC
CASSVHSGEQYF
>-|TRBV19|TRBJ2-1|-
TGTGCCAGTAGTTCGCTGGAAGACCCCAATGAGCAGTTCTTC
CASSSLEDPNEQFF
>-|TRBV7-9|TRBJ2-7|-
TGTGCCAGCAGCTTGGGATGGGGAACTGAGAGCTCCTACGAGCAGTACTTC
CASSLGWGTESSYEQYF
>-|TRBV9|TRBJ1-4|TRBD1
TGTGCCAGCAGCGTCACAGGGGGTTATTATGAAAAACTGTTTTTT
CASSVTGGYYEKLFF
>-|TRBV4-2|TRBJ1-6|-
TGTGCCAGCAGCCAAGAAGGCCGGGCAGCTTATAATTCGCCCCTCCACTTT
CASSQEGRAAYNSPLHF
>-|TRBV30|TRBJ2-3|TRBD1
TGTGCCTGGCAAAAGGACAGGGGGCCCCGAGATACGCAGTATTTT
CAWQKDRGPRDTQYF